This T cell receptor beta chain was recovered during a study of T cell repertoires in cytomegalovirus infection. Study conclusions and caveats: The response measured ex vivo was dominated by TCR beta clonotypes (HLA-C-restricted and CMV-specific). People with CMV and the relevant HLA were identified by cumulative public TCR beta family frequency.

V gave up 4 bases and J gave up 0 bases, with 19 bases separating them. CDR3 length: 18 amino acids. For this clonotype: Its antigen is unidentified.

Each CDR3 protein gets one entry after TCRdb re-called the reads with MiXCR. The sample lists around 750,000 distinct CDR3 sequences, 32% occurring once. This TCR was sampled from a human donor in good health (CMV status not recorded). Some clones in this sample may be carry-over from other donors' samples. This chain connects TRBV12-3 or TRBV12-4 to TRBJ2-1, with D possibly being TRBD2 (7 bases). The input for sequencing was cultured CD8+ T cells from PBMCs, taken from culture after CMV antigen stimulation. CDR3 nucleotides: TGTGCCAGCAGTTCCCCGTGGGGGGGGCCTAGCTCCTACAATGAGCAGTTCTTC. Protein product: CASSSPWGGPSSYNEQFF.